The 15 T cell receptor beta chains given below trace back to one sample, sequenced in a study of human T cells and chemical hapten exposure. TCRdb re-analysed the RACE reads in MiXCR, keeping a single row per CDR3 protein. This sample yields about 360,000 distinct CDR3 sequences, of which approximately 5% are seen a single time; under 2.5% belongs to the top ten. As for time point: patch test 1, 2 weeks after DPC sensitization. Described treatment: therapeutic diphenylcyclopropenone sensitization with weekly scalp DPC. This specimen consisted of whole blood, obtained in connection with sensitization to the hapten diphenylcyclopropenone (DPC). The receptors shown here come from a woman aged 45-60 years with alopecia areata. Some clones in this sample may be carry-over from other donors' samples.

The chain employs TRBV29-1 and TRBJ1-1; 8 nucleotides agree with TRBD1. Trimming cost V 6 bases and J 4 bases; bases outside gene matches: 4. The germline V gene encodes CDR1 SQVTM and CDR2 ANQGSEA. The CDR3 sequence is 12 residues long. CDR3 in amino acids: CSVNRGGTEAFF. The CDR3 nucleotides read TGCAGCGTAAACAGGGGGGGCACTGAAGCTTTCTTT.

The V and J genes are TRBV12-3 or TRBV12-4 and TRBJ1-2; the match to TRBD1 covers 8 bases. The CDR3 is made up of 15 amino acids. J was trimmed by 4 bases and V by 5 bases; bases with no gene match: 9. Here the CDR3 DNA reads TGTGCCAGCAGTCGCCCCGGGACAGGAGCCTATGGCTACACCTTC. Protein sequence: CASSRPGTGAYGYTF.

This clonotype was picked up many times. This chain links TRBV5-1 with TRBJ1-1; D is unresolved. V lost 5 bases and J lost 3, with 17 bases in between. Germline CDR1 SGHRS, CDR2 YFSETQ. The CDR3 covers 15 residues. The CDR3 DNA follows: TGCGCCAGCAGTGGTAACGGGGTTGGGCACACTGAAGCTTTCTTT. It encodes CASSGNGVGHTEAFF. Full variable domain (outside the CDR3, taken from reference TRBV5-1 and TRBJ1-1): KAGVTQTPRYLIKTRGQQVTLSCSPISGHRSVSWYQQTPGQGLQFLFEYFSETQRNKGNFPGRFSGRQFSNSRSEMNVSTLELGDSALYLCASSGNGVGHTEAFFGQGTRLTVV.

This clonotype occurred many times. The V and J genes are TRBV6-2 or TRBV6-3 and TRBJ2-2; D is unclear. The germline V gene encodes CDR1 MNHEY and CDR2 SVGEGT. This CDR3 has 14 residues. With 5 bases removed from V and 5 bases from J, the gap between germline ends came to 12 bases. The CDR3 nucleotides are TGTGCCAGCAGTCCCCCGGTTCGAACCGGGGAGCTGTTTTTT. Translation: CASSPPVRTGELFF.

Only a few counts were recorded for this clonotype. The chain combines TRBV12-3 or TRBV12-4 with TRBJ1-6; tentatively, D is TRBD1 (6 bases). The CDR3 is made up of 16 amino acids. Trimming took 0 bases from V and 2 from J, leaving 8 bases between them. The CDR3 nucleotides are TGTGCCAGCAGTTTAGCTGGGGGCACCTATAATTCACCCCTCCACTTT. As protein: CASSLAGGTYNSPLHF.

Many counts were recorded for this clonotype. CDR3 in amino acids: CASSRRGPFYNEQFF. The CDR3 DNA reads TGTGCCAGCAGTAGGCGGGGGCCCTTCTACAATGAGCAGTTCTTC. The V gene is TRBV6-2 or TRBV6-3, the J gene TRBJ2-1, with D possibly being TRBD2 (7 bases). Per the germline V gene, CDR1 is MNHEY and CDR2 is SVGEGT. Trimming removed 5 bases at V and 3 bases at J, with 14 bases between. CDR3 size: 15 residues.

This clonotype was detected a few times. V is TRBV9 and J is TRBJ2-1; D not resolved. Germline V gives CDR1 SGDLS, CDR2 YYNGEE. V was pared by 0 bases and J by 6 bases, with 4 bases between. The CDR3 extends over 12 amino acids. The CDR3 protein is CASSVDPNEQFF. In nucleotides, the CDR3 is TGTGCCAGCAGCGTAGATCCCAATGAGCAGTTCTTC.

This clonotype occurred many times. This sequence joins TRBV12-3 or TRBV12-4 and TRBJ1-1; D possibly corresponds to TRBD1 (5 bases). Trimming pared 7 bases from V and 1 base from J, leaving 19 bases between. There are 16 residues in the CDR3. In DNA form, the CDR3 reads TGTGCCAGCACCCTCACCCTCGGGGGACCGAACACTGAAGCTTTCTTT. Amino acids: CASTLTLGGPNTEAFF.

In its sample, this clonotype was seen many times. The chain uses TRBV4-3 and TRBJ1-5; tentatively, D is TRBD1 (6 bases). The CDR3 runs to 16 residues. V was clipped by 0 bases and J by 3 bases, with 12 bases between them. Germline V gene data show CDR1 as LGHNA and CDR2 as YSLEER. The CDR3 DNA reads TGCGCCAGCAGCCAAGATTGGGCAGGGGACAATCAGCCCCAGCATTTT. Residues: CASSQDWAGDNQPQHF.

This clonotype was observed many times. The V and J genes are TRBV12-3 or TRBV12-4 and TRBJ2-2, with D perhaps TRBD1 (5 bases). Trimming took off 2 bases at V and 1 base at J, with 5 bases between the two ends. The CDR3 consists of 14 residues. The CDR3 here is CASSLRGNTGELFF. In nucleotides, the CDR3 is TGTGCCAGCAGTTTAAGGGGGAACACCGGGGAGCTGTTTTTT.

This clonotype was recorded a few times. J is TRBJ2-1 and V is TRBV5-1, with D unresolved. The CDR3 sequence is 14 residues long. CDR1 is SGHRS, CDR2 YFSETQ, per germline. V was clipped by 6 bases and J by 0 bases, with 10 bases between them. The CDR3 region has the DNA TGCGCCAGCACCCTCGATATCTCCTACAATGAGCAGTTCTTC. It yields the protein CASTLDISYNEQFF.

This clonotype has only a few counts. This sequence joins TRBV15 and TRBJ2-3; D is unresolved. This CDR3 is 12 amino acids long. V lost 3 bases, J lost 4 bases, and 5 bases lay in between. Germline loops: CDR1 LNHNV, CDR2 YYDKDF (reference sequence). CDR3 loop: CATSSESDTQYF. The CDR3 nucleotides read TGTGCCACCAGCAGCGAGTCAGATACGCAGTATTTT.

In its sample, this clonotype was seen a few times. The genes are TRBV9 and TRBJ1-5; 10 nucleotides align to TRBD1. V lost 4 bases and J lost 6; bases outside the gene matches: 7. The length of the CDR3 is 15 residues. Germline CDR1 reads SGDLS; CDR2 reads YYNGEE. The CDR3, as DNA: TGTGCCAGCAGCTTTGGGACAGGGGAAGGTCAGCCCCAGCATTTT. Its translation is CASSFGTGEGQPQHF.

In its sample, this clonotype was seen a few times. This chain connects TRBV2 to TRBJ2-1; D call uncertain. Between the trimmed V and J ends, which lost 4 bases and 8 bases, there was a span of 12 bases. Germline values: CDR1 SNHLY, CDR2 FYNNEI. This CDR3 contains 13 residues. This chain's CDR3 is CASSGMGMHEQFF. The DNA for the CDR3 is TGTGCCAGCAGTGGAATGGGGATGCATGAGCAGTTCTTC.

The chain carries TRBV20-1 and TRBJ1-2, with D possibly being TRBD1 (5 bases). The germline CDR1 and CDR2 sequences are DFQATT and SNEGSKA (reference sequence). The CDR3 consists of 15 residues. The V end was cut by 6 bases, the J end by 8 bases, with 25 bases between. The CDR3 coding sequence is TGCAGTGCCGCGGGAGTCCGGGGCCCAGGATTCGGCTACACCTTC. Protein: CSAAGVRGPGFGYTF.